The 13 T cell receptor beta chains listed next were all sequenced from one sample in a study of metastatic and nonmetastatic thyroid tumors. Thyroid surgery was preceded by no treatment in any patient. With MiXCR, TCRdb called clones anew from the PCR reads. The table shows about 42,000 clones, with 9.5% to 13% occurring only once. Material: blood. These receptors were collected from a male donor with papillary thyroid cancer or a benign thyroid nodule (not recorded which). Some clones in this sample may be carry-over from other donors' samples.

In the case of this clone: One base away lies a much larger clone, so this may be a sequencing read error. The chain carries TRBV4-1 and TRBJ2-1; 7 bases map to TRBD2. The CDR3 runs 14 residues. Germline assignment: CDR1 MGHRA and CDR2 YSYEKL. CDR3 protein: CAGSQERDYNEQFF. The CDR3 region has the DNA TGCGCCGGCAGCCAAGAGCGGGACTACAATGAGCAGTTCTTC.

In regard to this clone: This may stem from a read error, because a much larger clone lies one nucleotide away. The chain links TRBV18 to TRBJ1-1; no clear D gene. The CDR3 is 12 amino acids. V lost 6 bases to trimming and J lost 8 bases, with 13 bases between them. CDR1 and CDR2 (germline): KGHSH, LQKENI. CDR3 sequence: CASSPVWVEAFF. CDR3 nucleotides: TGTGCCAGCTCTCCGGTGTGGGTCGAAGCTTTCTTT.

This clone was seen ten or more times. The chain recombines TRBV7-2 with TRBJ1-1; D not certain. Germline V gives CDR1 SGHTA, CDR2 FQGNSA. The CDR3 spans 14 residues. V gave up 7 bases and J gave up 0 bases, with 12 bases separating them. The CDR3 nucleotides read TGTGCCAGCAACTCCAGAGGGTTGAACACTGAAGCTTTCTTT. Amino acid sequence: CASNSRGLNTEAFF.

This clone has ten or more counts. This same CDR3 is encoded by further DNA sequences in the sample. The rearrangement uses TRBV12-3 or TRBV12-4 and TRBJ2-2; 7 positions match TRBD2. V lost 6 bases and J lost 6; bases outside the gene matches: 7. The CDR3 has 14 amino acids. CDR3 DNA: TGTGCCAGCAGCCTCGCGGGAGTCCCCGGGGAGCTGTTTTTT. This encodes CASSLAGVPGELFF.

This clone showed up many times. The rearrangement joins TRBV7-8 to TRBJ2-1, with D perhaps matching TRBD1 or TRBD2 (6 bases each). The CDR3 extends over 17 amino acids. Trimming removed 1 base from V and 6 bases from J, with 19 bases in between. Per the germline V gene, CDR1 is SGHVS and CDR2 is FQNEAQ. The CDR3: CASSLEVGGGHGNEQFF. CDR3 nucleotides: TGTGCCAGCAGCTTAGAGGTAGGGGGAGGACACGGCAATGAGCAGTTCTTC.

The V call is TRBV4-1, the J call TRBJ2-1, with D hard to call. V gave up 4 bases and J gave up 7 bases, with 17 bases separating them. The CDR3 has 15 residues. Germline V lookup: CDR1 MGHRA, CDR2 YSYEKL. CDR3 protein: CASSPFELSGNEQFF. The DNA for the CDR3 is TGCGCCAGCAGCCCCTTCGAACTATCTGGGAATGAGCAGTTCTTC.

This clone was recorded at least ten times. The chain uses TRBV7-3 and TRBJ1-1, with D possibly matching TRBD1 (6 bases). CDR1 SGHTA and CDR2 FQGTGA come from the germline V gene. V dropped 4 bases and J dropped 1 base, with 10 bases sitting between them. This CDR3 region has 14 residues. The CDR3: CASSSGGGNTEAFF. The CDR3 nucleotides read TGTGCCAGCAGCTCCGGAGGGGGGAACACTGAAGCTTTCTTT.

The chain has TRBV4-2 and TRBJ2-5; 9 nucleotides line up with TRBD1. The CDR3 sequence is 16 residues long. The J segment lost 7 bases and the V segment lost 0 bases, leaving 9 bases of the junction unmatched. The germline CDR1 and CDR2 sequences are LGHNA and YNFKEQ. This CDR3 reads CASSQEAGTGIGTQYF. Here the CDR3 DNA reads TGTGCCAGCAGCCAAGAGGCAGGGACAGGGATAGGGACCCAGTACTTC.

This clone was observed at least ten times. The CDR3 is CASLGRIAQNTEAFF. CDR3 coding DNA: TGCGCCAGCCTTGGTAGGATAGCCCAGAACACTGAAGCTTTCTTT. The V call is TRBV4-1, the J call TRBJ1-1; D remains ambiguous. CDR3 length: 15 amino acids. V was pared by 8 bases and J by 1 base, with 17 bases between. Germline assignment: CDR1 MGHRA and CDR2 YSYEKL.

This clone was seen many times. The rearrangement links TRBV5-1 to TRBJ2-7, with TRBD1 as a possible D gene (6 bases). V lost 3 bases and J lost 3, with 10 bases in between. This CDR3 has 13 amino acids. Germline loops: CDR1 SGHRS, CDR2 YFSETQ. CDR3 protein: CASSWTADYEQYF. The DNA of the CDR3 is TGCGCCAGCAGCTGGACAGCGGACTACGAGCAGTACTTC.

Comments on this clone: A much larger clone differs from this one at a single base, so this may be a read error. The chain joins TRBV11-3 to TRBJ1-1; D ambiguous. Trimming took off 5 bases at V and 5 bases at J, with 12 bases between the two ends. The CDR3 is made up of 13 amino acids. CDR1 and CDR2 from the germline V gene are SGHNT and YENEEA. CDR3 coding DNA: TGTGCCAGCAGCCTCGGAGGGAGGACTGAAGCTTTCTTT. It codes for CASSLGGRTEAFF.

This clone has ten or more counts. This sequence may be a read error, since a much larger clone differs from it by one base. The chain couples TRBV6-1 to TRBJ2-3, with 7 nucleotides matching TRBD1. Germline assignment: CDR1 MNHNS and CDR2 SASEGT. This CDR3 has 14 amino acids. CDR3 residues: CASSEGQGADMQYF. The DNA for the CDR3 is TGTGCCAGCAGTGAAGGACAGGGCGCAGATATGCAGTATTTT.

The rearrangement joins TRBV4-1 to TRBJ2-1; 8 bases fit TRBD2. Trimming removed 0 bases from V and 5 bases from J; junction bases left unmatched: 15. Germline CDR1 is MGHRA and CDR2 is YSYEKL. The CDR3 has 19 amino acids. The DNA of the CDR3 is TGCGCCAGCAGCCAAGATTCGGGCCACCAAACTAGCGGACACAATGAGCAGTTCTTC. Its translation is CASSQDSGHQTSGHNEQFF.